This T cell receptor beta chain was found in a study of cytomegalovirus exposure and HLA in healthy donors. Notes on the study in general: CMV serostatus was the only immune exposure information that was available. In a later analysis, HLA-associated beta chains showed higher expansion and lower generation probabilities than comparable chains.

Use of 60 Vbeta and 13 Jbeta primers characterized the PCR. Data came from immunoSEQ multiplex PCR; TCRdb stores just in-frame clones and leaves some out. The sample shows about 130,000 clones, 60% to 75% of them seen only once. The CDR3 spans 13 residues. Germline V gene sequence: CDR1 SNHLY, CDR2 FYNNEI. The V end lost 7 bases, the J end lost 2 bases, and 8 bases lay between the germline ends. There was no recording of CMV serostatus for this donor. Notes on this clone: Its target is not known.

The chain recombines TRBV2 with TRBJ2-2; D might be TRBD2 (6 bases). Sequencing was done on a sample of PBMCs. This TCR was recovered from a human donor in good health. The CDR3 region has the DNA TGTGCCAGCATGGAGGGAAACACCGGGGAGCTGTTTTTT. It specifies CASMEGNTGELFF.